This TCR beta chain was documented in a study of cytomegalovirus exposure and HLA in healthy donors. Researchers ran the PCR with 60 Vbeta and 13 Jbeta primers. Measured with immunoSEQ multiplex PCR; TCRdb has only the in-frame clones, and not every one. The sample features tens of thousands of clones, with around 2.3% in its top ten. Germline values: CDR1 SGDLS, CDR2 YYNGEE. CDR3 size: 18 residues. The V gene lost 0 bases and the J gene lost 0 bases, with 16 bases spanning the gap. V usage is TRBV9 and J usage is TRBJ2-1, with TRBD2 as a possible D gene (6 bases). The TCR comes from a female donor in good health and CMV-seronegative. The sample consisted of PBMCs. CDR3 in amino acids: CASSVEGGVTSSYNEQFF. In DNA form, the CDR3 reads TGTGCCAGCAGCGTAGAAGGCGGGGTAACTAGCTCCTACAATGAGCAGTTCTTC.